These 2 T cell receptor beta chains originate from one sample sequenced in a study of T cell responses to AZD1222 COVID-19 vaccine. Libraries were prepared by immunoSEQ multiplex PCR; TCRdb keeps only in-frame clonotypes and omits some of them. This sample has around 270,000 clones, with around 93% found just once. The sample here was peripheral blood, taken 28 days after the second AZD1222 dose. These receptors were taken from an adult who received the AZD1222 COVID-19 vaccine.

The CDR3 nucleotides read TGTGCCAGCAGTTATCCCTCGCGAGGGGCCTGGGGACCGTCTGGGGAGCTGTTTTTT. It yields the protein CASSYPSRGAWGPSGELFF. The rearrangement links TRBV6-2 or TRBV6-3 to TRBJ2-2; D is tentatively TRBD1 or TRBD2 (5 bases each). The length of the CDR3 is 19 residues. Trimming cost V 3 bases and J 8 bases, with 28 bases left between them. The germline V gene encodes CDR1 MNHEY and CDR2 SVGEGT.

The chain is built from TRBV5-4 and TRBJ1-2; D possibly corresponds to TRBD1 (6 bases). CDR1 SGHNT and CDR2 YYREEE come from the germline V gene (reference sequence). The CDR3 runs 15 residues. Trimming took 0 bases from V and 1 from J, leaving 10 bases between them. The CDR3 spells CASSLGAGDNYGYTF. The CDR3 DNA sequence: TGTGCCAGCAGCTTGGGGGCAGGGGATAACTATGGCTACACCTTC.